This section outlines one T cell receptor (beta chain) sequence together with its context. Its antigen is undetermined. The sample is drawn from a study of shared clonotypes between healthy human individuals. This CDR3 has 17 residues. CDR1 LGHNA and CDR2 YSLEER come from the germline V gene. Trimming cost V 0 bases and J 1 base, with 16 bases left between them. Study results and caveats: Tissues were not sampled, only blood, and their repertoires likely differ. With a handful of donors compared, 4.5% to 6.5% of naive CD4 clonotypes were shared. At large depth, rarefaction still showed sorted-subset sequencing to be incomplete.

The assay was immunoSEQ multiplex PCR, and TCRdb's table has in-frame clones only and misses some. The sample has approximately 2,000,000 clones, 85% to 95% seen once. The material sequenced was naive CD4+ T cells from PBMCs. As for subset: CD45RA+ positively selected. The chain recombines TRBV4-3 with TRBJ2-7; tentative D call: TRBD1 (5 bases). The sequence was collected from a man younger than 35 in good health. Some clones in this sample may be carry-over from other donors' samples. The CDR3 is CASSQDPFAGRSYEQYF. In DNA form, the CDR3 reads TGCGCCAGCAGCCAAGATCCCTTCGCAGGGCGGTCCTACGAGCAGTACTTC.